This record looks at one T cell receptor (beta chain) sequence and its context. Its antigen is as yet unknown. Profiled with immunoSEQ multiplex PCR; TCRdb holds only in-frame clones, not every one. The sample contains 100,000 to 150,000 clones, about 93% of which appear only once. The data derive from a study of T cell responses to AZD1222 COVID-19 vaccine. Study results and limitations: Among spike-specific TCRs, nearly half reportedly target unmutated variant regions. Seropositive status at baseline applied to only six AZD1222 recipients. Repertoire sampling was restricted to post-peak T cell response timepoints.

The CDR3 extends over 18 amino acids. Between the trimmed V and J ends, which lost 4 bases and 4 bases, there was a span of 25 bases. Germline lookup yields CDR1 SGDLS and CDR2 YYNGEE. The chain joins TRBV9 to TRBJ2-3; D ambiguous. Sequences were derived from peripheral blood, sampled on day 0 of AZD1222 vaccination. This TCR came from an adult in good health. This CDR3 reads CASSSRLAARTAPDTQYF. The CDR3 nucleotides are TGTGCCAGCAGCTCGAGGCTGGCGGCCAGGACCGCTCCAGATACGCAGTATTTT.